The entry below describes one T cell receptor (beta chain). The antigen it recognizes is unknown. No much larger clone is present one base from it, and per-base qualities are unavailable. The sample belongs to a study of shared clonotypes between healthy human individuals (dated by TCRdb to 2020 to 2021). Study-level background: The cohort comprised a couple of women and a few men aged 18 to 49 years. For each donor, CD4 naive and CD4 memory were each run on three plates, CD8 naive on two plates, and CD8 memory on one plate. The study deeply sequenced blood TCR repertoires of about 5 healthy adults to estimate repertoire size and the extent of clonotype sharing between individuals. To increase sequencing depth and limit assay-specific biases, different laboratories used diverse techniques to prepare libraries and sequence TCR repertoires. Each donor's leukapheresis produced roughly between about 0.9 and 9.5 billion PBMCs. Broader findings and caveats from the paper: Clonotypes shared by all four sorted-subset donors showed higher generation probabilities than non-shared clonotypes. Naive subsets generally had larger estimated clonotype richness than memory subsets. About 4.5% of naive CD4, 3.5% of naive CD8, around 2.3% of memory CD4, and around 0.42% of memory CD8 clonotypes were shared across a handful of donors. The small number of donors limited the genetic and exposure-history diversity represented. Rarefaction of sorted-subset datasets indicated incomplete sequencing despite the large sequencing depth. Pairwise subsampling indicated that sequencing depth was expected to affect the degree of clonotype sharing among donors. Sampling was limited to blood, and TCR repertoires in tissue likely differ from TCR repertoires in blood.

The CDR3 measures 13 amino acids from cysteine to phenylalanine. The sequence is cut down to CDR3 DNA, 39 bases in frame from base 1. V and J lose 2 bases and 2 bases, and a span of 7 bases separates them. CDR1 and CDR2, looked up from the germline V gene, are SGHDT and YYEEEE. Healthy HIV-negative adults with no recently reported acute infections or vaccinations were included as donors. Only Caucasian adults living in Nashville, Tennessee, USA were represented among the donors. CD4+ T cells were enriched by magnetic negative selection; naive cells were then positively selected on CD45RA, and the negative fraction formed the memory subset. After blood collection by leukapheresis, PBMCs were isolated using Ficoll-Histopaque density gradient centrifugation and then cryopreserved in the vapor phase of liquid nitrogen. Purity and quantity of every magnetically sorted T cell population were checked by analytical flow cytometry. Genomic DNA was isolated from each sorted fraction and quantified by UV absorbance on a Nanodrop 2000c.

Using the deep immunoSEQ assay, multiplex PCR amplified TCR CDR3 regions from genomic DNA. Extracted genomic DNA from each cell subset was spread evenly across all wells of several immunoSEQ 96-well plates, with each plate serving as a replicate. For sorted subsets, about 0.2 ug genomic DNA, equal to some 30,000 T cell genomes, was loaded into each replicate PCR. The purified libraries were quantified using a Qubit 3.0 fluorometer, sized with a Bioanalyzer 2100, and then quantified again using the KAPA Library Quantification kit. Each immunoSEQ 96-well plate was sequenced on its own single-read 150-cycle Illumina NextSeq 550 flow cell. Per the original workflow: Because the immunoSEQ output included only junctional sequences and no quality scores, the filtering could not be the same as the filtering used for full-length reads. Sequences were annotated with PyIR, a Python wrapper for IgBLAST v1.9, using IMGT germline references to assign V/J genes and CDR3. Any read was removed if the V/J assignment was weak (E-value above 1e-6), the CDR3 was missing, or the read contained stop codons, out-of-frame junctions, or ambiguous translated residues. V3J clonotypes were defined by identical inferred V gene, J gene, and CDR3 amino acid sequence. To compute the percentage overlap between repertoires, the number of shared unique clonotypes was divided by the size of the smaller repertoire. Repertoire richness was assessed with RTK rarefaction, the Chao1 estimator, and Recon v2.1 estimates of unobserved clonotypes. OLGA was used to compute generation probabilities for all TCRbeta clonotypes that the gDNA method yielded from a handful of donors. In its TCRdb copy, this immuneACCESS table keeps in-frame sequences only and misses some clones. Where compared with another copy, unresolved V genes explain less than half of these, and the others have no known cause. Clonal size and the V and J genes are those of that table, whereas D and trimming came from the DNA. The sample table contains 2 million to 3 million clones; only one count was recorded for approximately 93% of them. The ten largest clones take up around 0.4% of the sample.

Material for sequencing was naive CD4+ T cells from PBMCs. According to the study, the label for this sample's cell subset or site signals: CD45RA+ positively selected. Recombination connected TRBV5-6 to TRBJ1-2, with no D gene named confidently. This sequence originates from a man aged 18 to 30 in good health. Some clones in this sample may be carry-over from other donors' samples. CDR3 loop: CASSFTENYGYTF. The DNA sequence reads TGTGCCAGCAGCTTCACAGAGAACTATGGCTACACCTTC.